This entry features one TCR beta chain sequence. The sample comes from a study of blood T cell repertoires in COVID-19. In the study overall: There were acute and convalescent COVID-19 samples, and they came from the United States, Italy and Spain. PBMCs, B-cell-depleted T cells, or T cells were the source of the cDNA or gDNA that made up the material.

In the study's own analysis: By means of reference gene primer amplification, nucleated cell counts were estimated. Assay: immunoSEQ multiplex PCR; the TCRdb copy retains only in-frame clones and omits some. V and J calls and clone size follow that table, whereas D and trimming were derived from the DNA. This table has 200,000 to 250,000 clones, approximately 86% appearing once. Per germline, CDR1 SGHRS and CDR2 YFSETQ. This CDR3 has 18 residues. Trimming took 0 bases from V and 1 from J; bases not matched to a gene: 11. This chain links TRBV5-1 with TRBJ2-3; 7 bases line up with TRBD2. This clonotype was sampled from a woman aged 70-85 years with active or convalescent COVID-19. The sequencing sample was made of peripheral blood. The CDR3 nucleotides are TGCGCCAGCAGCTTGGGACCCAGCGGGGACGCCGGCACAGATACGCAGTATTTT. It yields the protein CASSLGPSGDAGTDTQYF.